This TCR beta chain is drawn from a study of a mutant IDH1 vaccine in newly diagnosed glioma. Overall study context: Vaccination began 4-6 weeks post radiotherapy alone, or with temozolomide cycles.

This clone has a handful of counts. What it binds is not known. The protocol was immunoSEQ multiplex PCR, while the TCRdb copy is restricted to in-frame clones and leaves out a portion. The table records around 41,000 clones, less than 90% of them present only once. Time point denoted: week 11, during vaccination. Doses of 300 ug of mutant IDH1 20-mer peptide were given with topical imiquimod. The CDR3 runs to 13 residues. CDR1 is MNHEY, CDR2 SVGAGI, per germline. The V end lost 6 bases, the J end lost 5 bases, and 13 bases lay between the germline ends. The rearrangement links TRBV6-5 to TRBJ2-5; D is unresolved. The sample consisted of PBMCs, taken from a glioma patient whose treatment included an IDH1 peptide vaccine. The TCR originated in a man aged 35-49 years with glioma. CDR3 sequence (DNA): TGTGCCAGCAGCAGGTCATCCCGGGAGACCCAGTACTTC. Translated: CASSRSSRETQYF.